The 8 T cell receptor beta chains below come from one sample, sequenced in a study of blood T cell repertoires in COVID-19. Sequencing was performed with immunoSEQ multiplex PCR; in TCRdb, only in-frame clones are kept and a portion is missing. The data hold hundreds of thousands of clones, with approximately 90% observed a single time. The sequenced sample was peripheral blood. Receptor source: a woman between 40 and 55 years old who had recovered from COVID-19.

The chain links TRBV5-4 to TRBJ1-2, with a possible D match to TRBD1 (5 bases). With 4 bases removed from V and 4 bases from J, the gap between germline ends came to 17 bases. The germline V gene encodes CDR1 SGHNT and CDR2 YYREEE (reference sequence). CDR3 length equals 15 residues. The CDR3 nucleotides read TGTGCCAGCAGCGCTTGGGGCGGCACTGCCTATGGCTACACCTTC. The encoded protein is CASSAWGGTAYGYTF.

This clone has a single count. The rearrangement joins TRBV4-3 to TRBJ1-2, with 7 nucleotides matching TRBD1. With 0 bases clipped from V and 8 bases from J, the junction kept 12 bases outside the gene matches. Germline V gene data show CDR1 as LGHNA and CDR2 as YSLEER. The CDR3 loop spans 16 amino acids. CDR3 amino acids: CASSQDLPTGRVGYTF. Here the CDR3 DNA reads TGCGCCAGCAGCCAAGATCTCCCGACAGGGCGGGTAGGCTACACCTTC.

V and J are TRBV7-6 and TRBJ2-7; the match to TRBD2 covers 11 bases. J lost 1 base, V lost 1 base, and 12 bases had no gene match. The CDR3 spans 19 residues. Per the germline V gene, CDR1 is SGHVS and CDR2 is FNYEAQ. CDR3 amino acids: CASSLVALAGGLTSYEQYF. The CDR3 nucleotides read TGTGCCAGCAGCTTAGTGGCCCTAGCGGGAGGCCTTACGTCCTACGAGCAGTACTTC.

The V call is TRBV19, the J call TRBJ1-2; D is unclear. This CDR3 comprises 14 residues. The V gene lost 7 bases and the J gene lost 4 bases, with 16 bases spanning the gap. Germline-derived CDR1 and CDR2 are LNHDA and SQIVND (reference sequence). The CDR3 DNA follows: TGTGCCAGTATCGGCGGGGTCCCGCTCTATGGCTACACCTTC. Its protein is CASIGGVPLYGYTF. Full variable domain (outside the CDR3, taken from reference TRBV19 and TRBJ1-2): DGGITQSPKYLFRKEGQNVTLSCEQNLNHDAMYWYRQDPGQGLRLIYYSQIVNDFQKGDIAEGYSVSREKKESFPLTVTSAQKNPTAFYLCASIGGVPLYGYTFGSGTRLTVV.

In this sample, this clone turned up many times. The chain is built from TRBV5-8 and TRBJ1-5; D unclear. This CDR3 is 15 amino acids long. Germline CDR1 and CDR2: SGHTS and YDEGEE. Trimming shortened V by 2 bases and J by 7 bases, and 16 bases separated the two germline ends. CDR3 nucleotide sequence: TGTGCCAGCAGCTTAATAATGGCCACGGAGCAGCCCCAGCATTTT. It translates to CASSLIMATEQPQHF. Full variable domain (remainder filled in from reference TRBV5-8 and TRBJ1-5): EAGVTQSPTHLIKTRGQQATLRCSPISGHTSVYWYQQALGLGLQFLLWYDEGEERNRGNFPPRFSGRQFPNYSSELNVNALELEDSALYLCASSLIMATEQPQHFGDGTRLSIL.

This chain links TRBV18 with TRBJ2-7, with D uncertain. Germline lookup yields CDR1 KGHSH and CDR2 LQKENI. CDR3 length: 17 amino acids. The V gene lost 2 bases and the J gene lost 0 bases, with 17 bases spanning the gap. This CDR3 reads CASSPRSTLVSSYEQYF. The CDR3, as DNA: TGTGCCAGCTCACCAAGGAGCACCCTGGTGAGCTCCTACGAGCAGTACTTC.

The chain joins TRBV6-5 to TRBJ2-1, with 9 bases lining up with TRBD2. CDR1 MNHEY and CDR2 SVGAGI come from the germline V gene. The CDR3 extends over 15 amino acids. V was pared by 6 bases and J by 5 bases, with 8 bases of the junction left unmatched. The CDR3 sequence is CASSKAGGWDNEQFF. CDR3 coding DNA: TGTGCCAGCAGCAAAGCGGGGGGATGGGACAATGAGCAGTTCTTC.

The rearrangement links TRBV7-9 to TRBJ2-5, with TRBD1 matching 10 bases. The CDR3 contains 15 residues. CDR1 and CDR2 (germline): SEHNR, FQNEAQ (reference sequence). Unmatched junction bases numbered 6, after V lost 3 bases and J lost 5 bases. CDR3 residues: CASSFWDRGRETQYF. Here the CDR3 DNA reads TGTGCCAGCAGCTTTTGGGACAGGGGCAGGGAGACCCAGTACTTC.